This paragraph reports one TCR beta chain. Its target is not known. Assay: immunoSEQ multiplex PCR; the TCRdb copy retains only in-frame clones and omits some. The sample shows tens of thousands of clones, roughly 80% of them seen only once. The sample comes from a study of PD-L1 blockade in urothelial cancer. Study details: Bladder-origin urothelial cancer in males covered about 85% of the 29 patients.

Points from the study as a whole: Having blood TCR clonality under the median before treatment predicted better survival.

V lost 3 bases to trimming and J lost 7 bases, with 13 bases between them. The CDR3 contains 14 residues. From germline, CDR1 is SGHRS and CDR2 YFSETQ. Locally advanced or metastatic urothelial carcinoma affected all patients. The clonotype originates from a man aged 65 to 85 with urothelial cancer. This chain connects TRBV5-1 to TRBJ2-2; TRBD1 is a possible D gene (6 bases). Sample: PBMCs, taken around atezolizumab (anti-PD-L1) treatment. In nucleotides, the CDR3 is TGCGCCAGCAGCTCCGGACAGAGGGACGGGGAGCTGTTTTTT. Its translation: CASSSGQRDGELFF.